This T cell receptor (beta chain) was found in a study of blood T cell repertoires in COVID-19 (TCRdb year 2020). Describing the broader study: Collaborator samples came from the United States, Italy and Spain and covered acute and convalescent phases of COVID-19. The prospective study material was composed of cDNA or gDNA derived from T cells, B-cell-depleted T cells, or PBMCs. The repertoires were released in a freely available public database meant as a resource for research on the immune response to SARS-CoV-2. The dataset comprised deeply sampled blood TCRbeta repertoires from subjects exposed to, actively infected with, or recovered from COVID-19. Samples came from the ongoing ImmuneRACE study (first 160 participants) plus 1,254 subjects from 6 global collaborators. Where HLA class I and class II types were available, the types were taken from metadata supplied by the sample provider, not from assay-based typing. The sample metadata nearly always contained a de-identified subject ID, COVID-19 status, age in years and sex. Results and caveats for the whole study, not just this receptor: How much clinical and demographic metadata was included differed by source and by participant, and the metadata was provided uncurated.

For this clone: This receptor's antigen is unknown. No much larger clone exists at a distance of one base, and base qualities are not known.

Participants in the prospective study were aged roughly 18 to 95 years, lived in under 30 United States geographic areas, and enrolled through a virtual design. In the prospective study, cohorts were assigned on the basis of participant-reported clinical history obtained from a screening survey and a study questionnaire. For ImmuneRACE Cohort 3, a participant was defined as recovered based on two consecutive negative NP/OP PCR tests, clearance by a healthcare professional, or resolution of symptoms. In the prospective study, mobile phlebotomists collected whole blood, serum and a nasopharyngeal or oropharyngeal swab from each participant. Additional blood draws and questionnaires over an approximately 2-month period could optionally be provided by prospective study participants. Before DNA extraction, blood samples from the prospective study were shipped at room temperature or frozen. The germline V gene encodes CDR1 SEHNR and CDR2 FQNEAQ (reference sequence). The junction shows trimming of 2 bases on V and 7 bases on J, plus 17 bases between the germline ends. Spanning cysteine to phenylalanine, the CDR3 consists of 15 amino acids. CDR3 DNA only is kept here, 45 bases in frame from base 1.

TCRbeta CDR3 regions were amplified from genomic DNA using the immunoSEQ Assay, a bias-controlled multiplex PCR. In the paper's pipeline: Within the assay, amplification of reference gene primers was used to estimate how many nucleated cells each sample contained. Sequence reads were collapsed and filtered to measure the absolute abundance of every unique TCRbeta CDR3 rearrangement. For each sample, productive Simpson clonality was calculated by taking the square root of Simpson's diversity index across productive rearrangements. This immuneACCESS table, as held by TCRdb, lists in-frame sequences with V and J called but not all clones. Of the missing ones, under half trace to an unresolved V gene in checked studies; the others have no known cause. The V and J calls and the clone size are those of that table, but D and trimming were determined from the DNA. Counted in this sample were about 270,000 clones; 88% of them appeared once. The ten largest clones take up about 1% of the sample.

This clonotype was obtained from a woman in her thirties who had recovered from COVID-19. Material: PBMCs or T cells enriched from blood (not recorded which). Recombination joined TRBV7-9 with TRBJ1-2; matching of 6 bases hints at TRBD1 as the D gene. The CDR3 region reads CASSLPLQGQSGYTF. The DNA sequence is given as TGTGCCAGCAGCTTACCCCTACAGGGACAAAGTGGCTACACCTTC.